The 17 T cell receptor beta chains below were found in one sample sequenced in a study of response to subunit inactivated influenza vaccine. TCRdb re-analysed the RT-PCR reads in MiXCR, keeping a single row per CDR3 protein. The sample has more than 700,000 distinct CDR3 sequences, roughly 20% seen once. Here the sequenced sample was PBMCs from blood, taken 4 to 6 days after vaccination. The source of these receptors is a man aged 45-65 years who received an inactivated influenza vaccine.

The chain couples TRBV28 to TRBJ2-3; D might be TRBD1 (6 bases). V lost 2 bases and J 2 bases, leaving 8 bases between the germline ends. The CDR3 runs to 14 residues. The germline CDR1 and CDR2 sequences are MDHEN and SYDVKM. The CDR3 protein is CASSLEGVTDTQYF. The CDR3 nucleotides read TGTGCCAGCAGTTTAGAGGGGGTCACAGATACGCAGTATTTT.

This clonotype was seen at least ten times. The V gene is TRBV12-3 or TRBV12-4, the J gene TRBJ2-7; TRBD1 matches 8 bases. V gave up 5 bases and J gave up 3 bases; unmatched junction bases: 3. The CDR3 loop spans 13 amino acids. CDR3 sequence (DNA): TGTGCCAGCAGTCGGGACAGGAGCTACGAGCAGTACTTC. Translating gives CASSRDRSYEQYF.

This clonotype came up a few times. V usage is TRBV4-1 and J usage is TRBJ1-2; D remains unclear. V was cut by 0 bases and J by 6 bases, with 17 bases left in between. The CDR3 totals 16 residues. Germline V gene sequence: CDR1 MGHRA, CDR2 YSYEKL. CDR3 in DNA: TGCGCCAGCAGCCAAGATGGTATCTTGGCTTTGGATGGCTACACCTTC. It is translated as CASSQDGILALDGYTF.

This clonotype was recorded many times. The chain links TRBV11-2 to TRBJ2-5, with 7 bases lining up with TRBD2. This CDR3 region has 12 residues. Germline V CDR1 and CDR2: SGHAT, FQNNGV. J was trimmed by 5 bases and V by 4 bases; bases with no gene match: 1. This chain's CDR3 is CASSSAGETQYF. The DNA of the CDR3 is TGTGCCAGCAGCTCAGCGGGGGAGACCCAGTACTTC.

This clonotype was recorded once. The chain combines TRBV28 with TRBJ2-4, with TRBD1 matching 9 bases. Germline V lookup: CDR1 MDHEN, CDR2 SYDVKM. Trimming at V came to 4 bases and at J to 6 bases, leaving 4 bases not matched to a gene. The CDR3 is 14 residues long. The CDR3 is CASSSGQGPNIQYF. The CDR3 region has the DNA TGTGCCAGCAGTTCGGGACAGGGACCAAACATTCAGTACTTC. Variable domain in full (rest from reference TRBV28 and TRBJ2-4): DVKVTQSSRYLVKRTGEKVFLECVQDMDHENMFWYRQDPGLGLRLIYFSYDVKMKEKGDIPEGYSVSREKKERFSLILESASTNQTSMYLCASSSGQGPNIQYFGAGTRLSVL.

This clonotype was seen ten or more times. The chain couples TRBV9 to TRBJ1-5; 7 nucleotides agree with TRBD1. From germline, CDR1 is SGDLS and CDR2 YYNGEE. Trimming took 4 bases from V and 3 from J; bases not matched to a gene: 7. This CDR3 is built from 15 residues. As DNA, the CDR3 is TGTGCCAGCAGCCCCGAGACAGGGATCAATCAGCCCCAGCATTTT. Its translation is CASSPETGINQPQHF. Combining the CDR3 with reference TRBV9 and TRBJ1-5 gives the whole variable domain DSGVTQTPKHLITATGQRVTLRCSPRSGDLSVYWYQQSLDQGLQFLIQYYNGEERAKGNILERFSAQQFPDLHSELNLSSLELGDSALYFCASSPETGINQPQHFGDGTRLSIL.

The table lists this clonotype with many counts. The rearrangement joins TRBV7-2 to TRBJ2-4, with TRBD2 matching over 8 bases. V shed 1 base and J 4 bases; nucleotides not matched to a gene: 3. Per the germline V gene, CDR1 is SGHTA and CDR2 is FQGNSA. There are 15 residues in the CDR3. CDR3 sequence reads: CASSLVPGGKNIQYF. Written as DNA, the CDR3 is TGTGCCAGCAGCTTAGTCCCGGGAGGGAAAAACATTCAGTACTTC.

This clonotype was observed at least ten times. The chain joins TRBV5-1 to TRBJ1-1; D not resolved. This CDR3 has 13 residues. CDR1 is SGHRS and CDR2 is YFSETQ in the germline V gene. The germline V and J ends were trimmed by 0 bases and 1 base, with 4 bases remaining between them. CDR3: CASSLVANTEAFF. In nucleotides, the CDR3 is TGCGCCAGCAGCTTGGTGGCGAACACTGAAGCTTTCTTT.

CDR3 sequence reads: CASSQDSGGAIGYTF. In DNA form, the CDR3 reads TGCGCCAGCAGCCAAGATTCAGGGGGCGCAATCGGCTACACCTTC. The rearrangement uses TRBV4-1 and TRBJ1-2, with 8 bases fitting TRBD1. V was clipped by 0 bases and J by 8 bases; unmatched bases: 8. The CDR3 runs 15 residues. Germline V gene lookup returns CDR1 MGHRA and CDR2 YSYEKL.

This chain joins TRBV20-1 and TRBJ2-5; D might be TRBD1 or TRBD2, each matching 5 bases. CDR1 is DFQATT, CDR2 SNEGSKA, per germline (reference sequence). Trimming took off 0 bases at V and 7 bases at J, with 18 bases between the two ends. The length of the CDR3 is 15 residues. The CDR3 region has the DNA TGCAGTGCTAGAGATCCCTTGGGACCCCGGGGGACCCAGTACTTC. It is translated as CSARDPLGPRGTQYF.

This chain uses TRBV10-2 with TRBJ1-2; D uncertain. The CDR3 length is 17 residues. V lost 3 bases to trimming and J lost 6 bases, with 23 bases between them. Germline CDR1 reads WSHSY; CDR2 reads SAAADI. The CDR3 sequence is CASSDPDRPQRVHGYTF. CDR3 nucleotides: TGCGCCAGCAGTGACCCTGACCGCCCCCAGCGGGTGCATGGCTACACCTTC.

The sample holds many counts of this clonotype. The chain links TRBV20-1 to TRBJ2-5, with D tentatively TRBD2 (6 bases). V lost 6 bases and J 4 bases, leaving 9 bases between the germline ends. CDR1 DFQATT and CDR2 SNEGSKA come from the germline V gene (reference sequence). CDR3 length: 11 amino acids. The CDR3 DNA reads TGCAGTGCAAGGGAGGTAGAGACCCAGTACTTC. It specifies CSAREVETQYF.

The sample holds a few counts of this clonotype. The chain couples TRBV6-5 to TRBJ2-5; no definite D call. V gave up 4 bases and J gave up 0 bases, with 12 bases separating them. Germline values: CDR1 MNHEY, CDR2 SVGAGI. The CDR3 has 15 residues. The CDR3 DNA follows: TGTGCCAGCAGTTTTCGGGCAGCGTACCAAGAGACCCAGTACTTC. Translation gives CASSFRAAYQETQYF.

The chain joins TRBV6-5 to TRBJ1-2; 8 bases map to TRBD1. Germline V lookup: CDR1 MNHEY, CDR2 SVGAGI. The CDR3 extends over 12 amino acids. V lost 6 bases to trimming and J lost 8 bases; unmatched junction nucleotides: 5. The chain's CDR3 is CASRTTGEGYTF. The CDR3 DNA reads TGTGCCAGCAGGACGACAGGGGAGGGCTACACCTTC.

This clonotype appeared a few times. CDR3 coding DNA: TGTGCCAGCAGTTCTTTATCGGATTTTAAAAGCACAGATACGCAGTATTTT. Encoded protein: CASSSLSDFKSTDTQYF. The V and J genes are TRBV28 and TRBJ2-3, with D unresolved. The ends were cut back, 4 bases at V and 0 bases at J, with 17 bases in the middle. Germline V gene lookup returns CDR1 MDHEN and CDR2 SYDVKM. The CDR3 has 17 amino acids.

This clonotype was detected only a few times. The V gene is TRBV29-1, the J gene TRBJ2-4, with D possibly being TRBD1 (6 bases). V was pared by 6 bases and J by 0 bases, with 12 bases between. Germline CDR1 is SQVTM and CDR2 is ANQGSEA. There are 14 residues in the CDR3. CDR3 sequence reads: CSVAGVLAKNIQYF. CDR3 DNA sequence: TGCAGCGTCGCAGGGGTCCTAGCCAAAAACATTCAGTACTTC.

The J gene is TRBJ1-4, the V gene TRBV4-3, with a possible D match to TRBD1 (5 bases). The CDR3 spans 14 residues. Germline CDR1 is LGHNA and CDR2 is YSLEER. The germline V and J ends were trimmed by 3 bases and 8 bases, with 13 bases remaining between them. The DNA for the CDR3 is TGCGCCAGCAGCCACAGGGCCCTCGAGGAAAAACTGTTTTTT. It is translated as CASSHRALEEKLFF.